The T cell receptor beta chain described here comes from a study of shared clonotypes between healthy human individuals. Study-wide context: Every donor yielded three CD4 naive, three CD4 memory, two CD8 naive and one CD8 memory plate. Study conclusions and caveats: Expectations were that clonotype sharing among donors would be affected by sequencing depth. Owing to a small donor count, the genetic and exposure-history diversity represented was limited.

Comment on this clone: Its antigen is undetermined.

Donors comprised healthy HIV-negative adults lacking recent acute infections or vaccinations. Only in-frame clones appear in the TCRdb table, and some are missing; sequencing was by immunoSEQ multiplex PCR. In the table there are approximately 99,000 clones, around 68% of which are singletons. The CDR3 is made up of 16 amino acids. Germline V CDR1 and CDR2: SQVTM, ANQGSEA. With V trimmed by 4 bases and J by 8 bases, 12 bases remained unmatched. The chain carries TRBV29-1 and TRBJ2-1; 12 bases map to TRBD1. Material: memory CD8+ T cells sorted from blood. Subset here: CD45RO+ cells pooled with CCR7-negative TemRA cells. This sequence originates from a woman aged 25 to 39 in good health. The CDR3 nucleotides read TGCAGCGTTGGTTTCCAGGGGACAGGGGGCAAGGATGAGCAGTTCTTC. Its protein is CSVGFQGTGGKDEQFF.